The following is a T cell receptor beta chain sequence with its context. Measured with immunoSEQ multiplex PCR; TCRdb has only the in-frame clones, and not every one. The sample lists tens of thousands of clones; roughly 95% were seen once. This specimen comes from a study of human thymus T cells. Corrective cardiac operations yielded the resected thymus tissue. CDR1 is LNHDA, CDR2 SQIVND, per germline (reference sequence). There are 14 residues in the CDR3. V lost 8 bases, J lost 6 bases, and 16 bases lay in between. The sequencing sample was made of thymus tissue. The sequence came from a girl less than two years old with a congenital heart defect but otherwise immunologically healthy. This sequence joins TRBV19 and TRBJ2-2; a possible D gene is TRBD2 (6 bases). The chain's CDR3 is CASPGGKAAGELFF. The CDR3 bases are TGTGCCAGTCCCGGCGGGAAAGCGGCCGGGGAGCTGTTTTTT. Combining the CDR3 with reference TRBV19 and TRBJ2-2 gives the whole variable domain DGGITQSPKYLFRKEGQNVTLSCEQNLNHDAMYWYRQDPGQGLRLIYYSQIVNDFQKGDIAEGYSVSREKKESFPLTVTSAQKNPTAFYLCASPGGKAAGELFFGEGSRLTVL.